This entry lists 8 T cell receptor beta chains sequenced from one sample in a study of liver allograft versus peripheral blood T cells. Study-level information: Transplanted-liver T cell receptor repertoires were compared with recipients' peripheral blood repertoires.

TCRdb recomputed calls from the reads with MiXCR, one row per CDR3 protein. The sample shows under 4,000 distinct CDR3 sequences, around 15% of them seen only once. The receptors were sampled from a human patient who had a liver transplant. The graft donor may have contributed some T cells.

This clonotype is judged medium-sized. V usage is TRBV7-2 and J usage is TRBJ2-7; 7 nucleotides agree with TRBD2. Germline trimming cut 1 base from V and 3 bases from J; bases unmatched to any gene: 9. The CDR3 spans 16 residues. Per germline, CDR1 SGHTA and CDR2 FQGNSA. As DNA, the CDR3 is TGTGCCAGCAGCTTAGAGGCGGGGGTGGGGTTCTACGAGCAGTACTTC. Its translation is CASSLEAGVGFYEQYF.

This clonotype was observed a few times. The gene calls are TRBV9 and TRBJ1-1; D perhaps matches TRBD1 (5 bases). Trimming pared 7 bases from V and 2 bases from J, leaving 12 bases between. The germline V gene has CDR1 SGDLS and CDR2 YYNGEE. The CDR3 is made up of 13 amino acids. CDR3 DNA: TGTGCCAGCTCCGGCAGGGCAAACACTGAAGCTTTCTTT. Its protein product is CASSGRANTEAFF.

This clonotype showed up many times. The rearrangement joins TRBV20-1 to TRBJ2-1, with no clear D. Trimming pared 3 bases from V and 10 bases from J, leaving 10 bases between. Germline CDR1 is DFQATT and CDR2 is SNEGSKA (reference sequence). The CDR3 covers 11 residues. CDR3 sequence reads: CSASPAREQFF. DNA for the CDR3: TGCAGTGCTAGTCCCGCACGAGAGCAGTTCTTC.

This clonotype is labeled medium-sized. CDR3 protein: CASSLGGTSGSQPQHF. The CDR3 DNA reads TGTGCCAGCAGTTTGGGTGGGACCTCGGGATCTCAGCCCCAGCATTTT. The V and J genes are TRBV12-3 or TRBV12-4 and TRBJ1-5; perhaps TRBD1 as D (5 bases). V gave up 3 bases and J gave up 6 bases, with 18 bases separating them. The CDR3 loop spans 16 amino acids.

This clonotype was recorded many times. V and J are TRBV15 and TRBJ2-1, with D possibly TRBD2 on 9 matching bases. Trimming cost V 5 bases and J 16 bases, with 27 bases left between them. In germline, CDR1 is LNHNV, CDR2 YYDKDF (reference sequence). This CDR3 region has 15 residues. The CDR3 reads CATSGDRLTSGLPFF. Written as DNA, the CDR3 is TGTGCCACCAGCGGGGACAGGTTAACTAGCGGGTTGCCTTTCTTC.

By share, this clonotype ranks as medium-sized. This chain connects TRBV6-2 or TRBV6-3 to TRBJ1-1, with D perhaps matching TRBD1 (6 bases). CDR3 size: 19 residues. V gave up 2 bases and J gave up 1 base, with 23 bases separating them. Germline values: CDR1 MNHEY, CDR2 SVGEGT. The CDR3 sequence is CASSYPREGGPRGNTEAFF. DNA of the CDR3: TGTGCCAGCAGTTACCCCCGAGAGGGGGGCCCCAGGGGGAACACTGAAGCTTTCTTT.

This clonotype is categorized as medium-sized. The genes are TRBV5-5 and TRBJ1-2, with D tentatively TRBD1 (5 bases). V was shortened by 3 bases and J by 3 bases, with 15 bases between the two germline ends. The CDR3 sequence is 15 residues long. Germline V CDR1 and CDR2: SGHKS, YYEKEE (reference sequence). The CDR3 DNA sequence: TGTGCCAGCAGCTCCCCGGGACGGGAGGACTATGGCTACACCTTC. Its translation: CASSSPGREDYGYTF.

This clonotype is labeled as medium-sized. The CDR3 loop reads CASSSPSGGPSYNEQFF. In DNA, the CDR3 is TGTGCCAGCAGCTCCCCTAGCGGGGGGCCATCCTACAATGAGCAGTTCTTC. The gene calls are TRBV5-6 and TRBJ2-1; TRBD2 agrees at 11 bases. This CDR3 has 17 amino acids. Trimming at V came to 3 bases and at J to 1 base, leaving 6 bases not matched to a gene. The germline CDR1 and CDR2 sequences are SGHDT and YYEEEE.